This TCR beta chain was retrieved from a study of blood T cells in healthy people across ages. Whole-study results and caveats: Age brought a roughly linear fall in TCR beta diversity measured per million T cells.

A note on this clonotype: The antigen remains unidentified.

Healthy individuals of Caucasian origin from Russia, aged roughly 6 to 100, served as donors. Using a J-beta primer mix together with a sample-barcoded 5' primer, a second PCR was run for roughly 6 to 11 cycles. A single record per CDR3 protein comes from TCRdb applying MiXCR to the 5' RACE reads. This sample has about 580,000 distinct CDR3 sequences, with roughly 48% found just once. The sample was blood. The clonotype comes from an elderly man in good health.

The CDR3 region has the DNA TGTGCTAGTGGAGAACAGGGAGGGCAAGAGACCCAGTACTTC. Amino acid sequence: CASGEQGGQETQYF. The V gene is TRBV12-5, the J gene TRBJ2-5; weak D call: TRBD2 (7 bases). V gave up 6 bases and J gave up 2 bases, with 13 bases separating them. In germline, CDR1 is LGHNT, CDR2 FRNRAP. The CDR3 length is 14 residues.